Following are 26 T cell receptor beta chains from one sample sequenced in a study of tumor-infiltrating lymphocytes in primary liver carcinoma. The approximately 17-32 mg bulk tissue piece was not sorted before simultaneous RNA and DNA extraction. Using a constant-region primer together with ProtoScript II reverse transcriptase, TCR beta cDNA was made from about 490 ng of total RNA. Each TCR beta library was derived from three nested multiplex PCR rounds that employed slightly modified ARM-PCR. The opening two PCR rounds, 10 cycles each, paired TRBV1-TRBV30 forward primers with a C-beta reverse primer. TCRdb itself ran the multiplex PCR reads through MiXCR, one entry per CDR3 protein. The sample lists roughly 200,000 distinct CDR3 sequences, around four fifths occurring once. The sequenced sample was tumor tissue from primary liver carcinoma. The receptors were gathered from a middle-aged man with primary liver carcinoma and hepatitis B virus infection.

As for this clonotype: The conserved phenylalanine or tryptophan is not found at the CDR3 terminus, so this likely reflects a read error. This chain connects TRBV11-2 to TRBJ2-1; 12 bases are shared with TRBD2. J gave up 6 bases and V 5 bases, and 5 bases lay outside the gene matches. Germline V CDR1 and CDR2: SGHAT, FQNNGV. The CDR3 has 15 residues. The CDR3 protein is CASSQTSGSSNEQFI. The CDR3 nucleotides read TGTGCCAGCAGCCAGACTAGCGGGAGCAGCAATGAGCAGTTCATA.

The chain has TRBV5-6 and TRBJ2-1; the D gene is possibly TRBD1 (6 bases). The DNA end is more similar to TRBJ2-7, so the J call may be wrong. The CDR3 has 14 residues. Germline CDR1 SGHDT, CDR2 YYEEEE. This CDR3 is CASSGAGADNEQYF. As DNA, the CDR3 is TGTGCCAGCAGCGGGGCAGGGGCGGACAATGAGCAGTACTTC.

This rearrangement joins TRBV5-1 to TRBJ1-3; 7 bases fit TRBD1. CDR3 size: 17 residues. Trimming cost V 0 bases and J 12 bases; bases outside gene matches: 18. The germline V gene encodes CDR1 SGHRS and CDR2 YFSETQ. The DNA of the CDR3 is TGCGCCAGCAGCTTGGAGAGCCAGGGGGGAGCAGGAAATATCATATATTTT. Translated, it gives CASSLESQGGAGNIIYF.

In the case of this clonotype: Its ends do not fully match the called genes, so a read error is possible. The chain has TRBV11-1 and TRBJ1-6; a weak D match, TRBD1 (5 bases). Germline CDR1 and CDR2: SGHAT and FQDESV (reference sequence). This CDR3 is built from 13 residues. CDR3 in DNA: TGTGTCAGTAGCTGGACACTGGTTTCACCCATCCACTTT. Its protein product is CVSSWTLVSPIHF.

The table lists this clonotype with many counts. V gene TRBV29-1 combines with J gene TRBJ2-5; D may be TRBD1 (5 bases). CDR3 size: 13 residues. Germline CDR1 is SQVTM and CDR2 is ANQGSEA. The ends were cut back, 1 base at V and 5 bases at J, with 11 bases in the middle. DNA for the CDR3: TGCAGCGTTGAAGGTCAGGGCCGTGAGACCCAGTACTTC. This codes for CSVEGQGRETQYF.

As regards this clonotype: A read error may explain this, as a much larger clone is one base away. The rearrangement links TRBV28 to TRBJ1-1; possible D gene TRBD1, 5 bases. The CDR3 sequence is 13 residues long. The V gene lost 7 bases and the J gene lost 12 bases, with 21 bases spanning the gap. In germline, CDR1 is MDHEN, CDR2 SYDVKM. The CDR3 spells CASIERLNRLTFF. CDR3 coding DNA: TGTGCCAGCATCGAGCGGTTGAACAGGCTGACTTTCTTT.

Points on this clonotype: Lacking the conserved final phenylalanine or tryptophan, this CDR3 likely reflects a read error. It is unclear where the CDR3 begins or ends on the DNA, so no DNA is shown, and the CDR3 is as TCRdb lists it. The J gene is TRBJ1-5, the V gene TRBV11-2; whether TRBD1, the table's D call, matches the DNA was not checked. From its first to its last residue, the CDR3 has 17 amino acids. Germline V gives CDR1 SGHAT, CDR2 FQNNGV. This CDR3 reads CVSSLVGVTGSNQPHHL.

Remarks on this clonotype: An end of the junction does not agree with germline; a read error may underlie this. This chain links TRBV29-1 with TRBJ2-3; D uncertain. Germline-derived CDR1 and CDR2 are SQVTM and ANQGSEA. The CDR3 is 12 residues long. In DNA, the CDR3 is TGCAACGTTGAGAACATGACAGATACGCAGTATTTT. Protein: CNVENMTDTQYF.

On this clonotype: A much larger clone lies a single base off, so this may be a read error. The V gene is TRBV30, the J gene TRBJ2-3; 8 bases are a match to TRBD1. The V gene end was trimmed by 7 bases and the J gene end by 1 base; junction bases not matched to a gene: 7. Germline loops: CDR1 GTSNPN, CDR2 SVGIG (reference sequence). The length of the CDR3 is 14 residues. CDR3 nucleotides: TGTGCCTTAAACAGGGGGTTCGGCACAGATACGCAGTATTTT. It codes for CALNRGFGTDTQYF.

In the case of this clonotype: At one boundary the junction diverges from the germline segment, which might be a read error. This sequence joins TRBV30 and TRBJ1-1; D unclear. This CDR3 has 13 residues. Germline CDR1 GTSNPN, CDR2 SVGIG (reference sequence). In DNA form, the CDR3 reads TGTTCCTGGAGTGCGGATAGGAGGTCTGAAGCTTTCTTT. Its protein is CSWSADRRSEAFF. The complete variable domain, with remaining parts taken from reference TRBV30 and TRBJ1-1, reads SQTIHQWPATLVQPVGSPLSLECTVEGTSNPNLYWYRQAAGRGLQLLFYSVGIGQISSEVPQNLSASRPQDRQFILSSKKLLLSDSGFYLCSWSADRRSEAFFGQGTRLTVV.

The rearrangement joins TRBV11-3 to TRBJ2-3, with 9 nucleotides matching TRBD2. V dropped 5 bases and J dropped 6; count of bases not matched to a gene: 12. CDR1 is SGHNT and CDR2 is YENEEA in the germline V gene. The CDR3 contains 16 residues. DNA of the CDR3: TGTGCCAGCAGCGGCAGCTCGGCGGGAGGGCTGGATACGCAGTATTTT. It is translated as CASSGSSAGGLDTQYF.

The chain carries TRBV29-1 and TRBJ2-7; TRBD1 or TRBD2 may be the D gene (5 bases each). This CDR3 is built from 14 residues. Germline V gene sequence: CDR1 SQVTM, CDR2 ANQGSEA. The CDR3 DNA is TGCAGTGTAAGGGGTCGAGGGAGCTCCTACGAGCAGTACTTC. Protein sequence: CSVRGRGSSYEQYF.

This clonotype was counted once. Compared with germline, one end of the junction differs, possibly owing to a read error. This chain connects TRBV6-8 to TRBJ2-1, with D possibly matching TRBD2 (5 bases). The CDR3 contains 13 residues. CDR1 and CDR2 from the germline V gene are MNHGY and SAAAGT. This CDR3 reads CASIPLLGDEQFF. For the CDR3, the DNA is TGTGCCAGCATTCCCCTACTAGGTGATGAGCAATTCTTC.

A remark on this clonotype: One end of the junction does not line up with germline, which may come from a read error. The rearrangement links TRBV4-2 to TRBJ1-2; D ambiguous. The CDR3 sequence is 14 residues long. CDR1 is LGHNA and CDR2 is YNFKEQ in the germline V gene. CDR3 in DNA: TGTGCCATCAGCCCTTTCGTAGGGATGGGGGGCTACACCTTC. Translation gives CAISPFVGMGGYTF.

A remark on this clonotype: The junction and the germline gene differ at one end; a read error may be behind it. V is TRBV29-1 and J is TRBJ2-7; D is possibly TRBD1 (6 bases). Looked up from germline, CDR1 is SQVTM and CDR2 is ANQGSEA. This CDR3 has 13 amino acids. The CDR3 bases are TGCAGCGTCTATACAGGGTATGTCGACGAACAGTACTTT. Translating gives CSVYTGYVDEQYF.

The chain has TRBV5-1 and TRBJ2-1; 7 nucleotides align to TRBD1. This CDR3 comprises 13 residues. Germline values: CDR1 SGHRS, CDR2 YFSETQ. V shed 6 bases and J 8 bases; nucleotides not matched to a gene: 8. CDR3 residues: CASNLTGVDEQFF. For the CDR3, the DNA is TGCGCCAGCAACTTAACAGGGGTCGATGAGCAGTTCTTC.

The chain carries TRBV18 and TRBJ1-3; TRBD1 might be the D (6 bases). The CDR3 has 16 amino acids. Trimming removed 2 bases at V and 1 base at J, with 12 bases between. From germline, CDR1 is KGHSH and CDR2 LQKENI. The CDR3 sequence is CASSPRTAASGNTIYF. CDR3 bases: TGTGCCAGCTCACCAAGGACAGCGGCTTCTGGAAACACCATATATTTT.

In this sample, this clonotype turned up a few times. A much larger clone lies one base from this, so it may be a read error. The J gene is TRBJ1-2, the V gene TRBV29-1, with no clear D. There are 11 residues in the CDR3. V lost 6 bases, J lost 10 bases, and 15 bases lay in between. In germline, CDR1 is SQVTM, CDR2 ANQGSEA. CDR3 loop: CSVSWANDYTF. The CDR3 region has the DNA TGCAGCGTATCGTGGGCGAATGACTACACCTTC.

Regarding this clonotype: One junction end disagrees with the germline gene, perhaps due to a read error. V usage is TRBV29-1 and J usage is TRBJ2-2; TRBD2 agrees at 7 bases. Germline V gene sequence: CDR1 SQVTM, CDR2 ANQGSEA. The CDR3 length is 15 residues. CDR3 DNA: TGCAACGTTGGTCATCCGGGAGGTGGCACCGGGGAGCTGTTTTTT. It codes for CNVGHPGGGTGELFF.

This clonotype was found once. At one end the junction does not follow the germline gene, possibly because of a read error. V usage is TRBV7-9 and J usage is TRBJ2-7; the D is unclear. Germline lookup yields CDR1 SEHNR and CDR2 FQNEAQ (reference sequence). The CDR3 spans 15 residues. The CDR3 DNA is TGTGCCTGCAGCTTGTACCCCCAAACCTCCTACGAGCAGTACTTC. It encodes CACSLYPQTSYEQYF.

This clonotype has a single count. One junction end disagrees with the germline gene, perhaps due to a read error. This rearrangement joins TRBV5-5 to TRBJ2-5; 16 positions agree with TRBD2. In germline, CDR1 is SGHKS, CDR2 YYEKEE (reference sequence). The CDR3 sequence is 18 residues long. Written as DNA, the CDR3 is TGTGCCACCAGCTTGGGGGGACTAGCGGGAGGGATAATGGCGACCCAGTACTTC. Amino acid sequence: CATSLGGLAGGIMATQYF.

For this clonotype: Just one base apart from a much larger clone, this may be a read error. The chain has TRBV28 and TRBJ1-2, with D uncertain. Per germline, CDR1 MDHEN and CDR2 SYDVKM. The CDR3 contains 14 residues. V shed 7 bases and J shed 4 bases, with 16 bases lying between them. The CDR3 here is CASNTWGRSYGYTF. The DNA of the CDR3 is TGTGCCAGCAATACTTGGGGAAGGAGCTATGGCTACACCTTC.

This clonotype was counted ten times or more. This chain uses TRBV6-2 or TRBV6-3 with TRBJ1-5; D may be TRBD1 (5 bases). Germline-derived CDR1 and CDR2 are MNHEY and SVGEGT. This CDR3 has 18 amino acids. V lost 0 bases to trimming and J lost 4 bases, with 19 bases between them. Here the CDR3 DNA reads TGTGCCAGCAGTTACTCCCGGGACGGTGATATAAGGAATCAGCCCCAGCATTTT. It encodes CASSYSRDGDIRNQPQHF.

In regard to this clonotype: The junction departs from germline at one end; a sequencing error may be responsible. The chain carries TRBV4-1 and TRBJ1-3, with TRBD1 identical over 8 bases. This CDR3 is built from 15 residues. The germline gives CDR1 MGHRA, CDR2 YSYEKL. This chain's CDR3 is CGSSPTGGTGKTIYF. The CDR3 region has the DNA TGCGGCAGCAGTCCTACAGGGGGTACTGGAAAGACCATATATTTT.

Regarding this clonotype: One junction end does not reproduce the germline sequence, and a read error may be involved. The chain joins TRBV14 to TRBJ2-7; 13 bases fit TRBD2. This CDR3 region has 18 residues. CDR1 SGHDN and CDR2 FVKESK come from the germline V gene. The CDR3 sequence: CASSHTFGLAGVSYEQYF. CDR3 bases: TGTGCCAGCAGCCATACGTTTGGACTAGCGGGAGTCTCCTACGAGCAATACTTC.

A note on this clonotype: One end of the junction varies from germline; a read error may be responsible. The V gene is TRBV10-3, the J gene TRBJ1-5, with a weak D call TRBD1 (6 bases). Per the germline V gene, CDR1 is ENHRY and CDR2 is SYGVKD. The CDR3 is made up of 13 amino acids. The chain's CDR3 is CTTTGTYQAPQDF. DNA of the CDR3: TGTACCACGACCGGGACATACCAGGCGCCCCAGGATTTT.